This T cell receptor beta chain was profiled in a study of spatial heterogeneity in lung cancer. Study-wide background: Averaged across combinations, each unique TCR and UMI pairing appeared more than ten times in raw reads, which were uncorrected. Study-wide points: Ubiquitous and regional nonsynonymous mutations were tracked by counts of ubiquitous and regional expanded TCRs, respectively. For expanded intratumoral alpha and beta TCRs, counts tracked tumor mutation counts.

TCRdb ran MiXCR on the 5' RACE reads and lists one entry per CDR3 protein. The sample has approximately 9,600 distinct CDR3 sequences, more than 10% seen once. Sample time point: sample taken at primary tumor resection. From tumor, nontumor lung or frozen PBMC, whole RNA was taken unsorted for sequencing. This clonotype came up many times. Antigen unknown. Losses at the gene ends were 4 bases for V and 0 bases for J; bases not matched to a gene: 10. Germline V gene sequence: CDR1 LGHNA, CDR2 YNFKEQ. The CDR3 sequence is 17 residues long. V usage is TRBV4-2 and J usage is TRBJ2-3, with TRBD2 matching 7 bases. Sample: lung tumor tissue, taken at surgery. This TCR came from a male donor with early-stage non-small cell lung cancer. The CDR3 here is CASSLKQGRESTDTQYF. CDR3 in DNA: TGTGCCAGCAGCCTCAAGCAAGGGCGGGAGAGCACAGATACGCAGTATTTT.